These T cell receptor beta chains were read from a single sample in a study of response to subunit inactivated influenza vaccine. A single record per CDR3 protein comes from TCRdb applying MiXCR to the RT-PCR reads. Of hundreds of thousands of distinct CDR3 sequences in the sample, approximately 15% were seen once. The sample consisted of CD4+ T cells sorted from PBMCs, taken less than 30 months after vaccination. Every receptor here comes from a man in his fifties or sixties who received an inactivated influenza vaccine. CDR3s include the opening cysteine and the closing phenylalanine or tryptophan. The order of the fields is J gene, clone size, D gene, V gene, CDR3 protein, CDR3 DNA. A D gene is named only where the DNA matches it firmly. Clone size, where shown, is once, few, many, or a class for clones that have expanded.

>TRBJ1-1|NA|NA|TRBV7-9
CASRPLQGRDTEAFF
TGTGCCAGCAGACCTCTCCAGGGGCGAGACACTGAAGCTTTCTTT
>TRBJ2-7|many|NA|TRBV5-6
CASSSAGTLREEQYF
TGTGCCAGCAGTTCCGCGGGGACTCTCCGGGAAGAGCAGTACTTC
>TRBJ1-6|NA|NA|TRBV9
CASSVDGPGNSPLHF
TGTGCCAGCAGCGTAGACGGGCCAGGGAATTCACCCCTCCACTTT
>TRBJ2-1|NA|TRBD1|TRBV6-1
CASSEDRIYNEQFF
TGTGCCAGCAGTGAGGACAGGATCTACAATGAGCAGTTCTTC
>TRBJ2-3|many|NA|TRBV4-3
CASSQRVSSTDTQYF
TGCGCCAGCAGCCAAAGGGTGAGCTCCACAGATACGCAGTATTTT
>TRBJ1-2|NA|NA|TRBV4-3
CASSQPEGGYTF
TGCGCCAGCAGCCAGCCAGAGGGCGGCTACACCTTC
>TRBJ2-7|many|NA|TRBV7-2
CASSSIDTGYYEQYF
TGTGCCAGCAGCTCCATCGACACAGGGTACTACGAGCAGTACTTC
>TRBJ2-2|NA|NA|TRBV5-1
CASVRDTIANTGELFF
TGCGCCAGCGTCCGGGACACTATAGCGAACACCGGGGAGCTGTTTTTT
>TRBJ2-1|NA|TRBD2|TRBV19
CASSMFRGDFDEQFF
TGTGCCAGTAGTATGTTTCGGGGGGACTTCGATGAGCAGTTCTTC
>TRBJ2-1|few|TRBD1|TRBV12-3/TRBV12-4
CASSRTGRNEQFF
TGTGCCAGCAGCCGGACAGGGCGCAATGAGCAGTTCTTC
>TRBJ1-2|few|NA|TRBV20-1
CSARPRIIRNYGYTF
TGCAGTGCTAGACCACGGATAATTAGAAACTATGGCTACACCTTC
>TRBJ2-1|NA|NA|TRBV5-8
CASSLRRVSSYNEQFF
TGTGCCAGCAGCTTACGCAGGGTTAGCTCCTACAATGAGCAGTTCTTC
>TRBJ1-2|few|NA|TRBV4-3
CASSERLNYGYTF
TGCGCCAGCAGCGAGCGGCTTAACTATGGCTACACCTTC
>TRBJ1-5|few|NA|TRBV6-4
CASSVFYGPWERDNHQPQHF
TGTGCCAGCAGTGTCTTCTACGGGCCCTGGGAGAGGGACAATCATCAGCCCCAGCATTTT
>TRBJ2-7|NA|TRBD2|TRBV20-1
CSARGASGREQYEQYF
TGCAGTGCTAGAGGTGCTAGCGGGAGGGAACAGTACGAGCAGTACTTC
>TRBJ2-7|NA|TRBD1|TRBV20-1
CSARGDRNYEQYF
TGCAGTGCTAGGGGGGACAGAAACTACGAGCAGTACTTC